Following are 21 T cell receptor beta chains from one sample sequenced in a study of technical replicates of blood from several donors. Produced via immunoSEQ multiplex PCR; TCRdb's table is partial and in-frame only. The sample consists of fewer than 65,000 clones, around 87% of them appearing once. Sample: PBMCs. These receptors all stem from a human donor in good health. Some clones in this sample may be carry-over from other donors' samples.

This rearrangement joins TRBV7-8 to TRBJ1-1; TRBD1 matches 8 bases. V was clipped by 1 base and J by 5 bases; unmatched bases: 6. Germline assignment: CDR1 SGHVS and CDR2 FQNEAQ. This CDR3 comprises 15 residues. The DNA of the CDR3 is TGTGCCAGCAGCTTAGACACAGGGGGTTTGACTGAAGCTTTCTTT. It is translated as CASSLDTGGLTEAFF. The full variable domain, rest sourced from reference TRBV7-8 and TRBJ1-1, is GAGVSQSPRYKVAKRGQDVALRCDPISGHVSLFWYQQALGQGPEFLTYFQNEAQLDKSGLPSDRFFAERPEGSVSTLKIQRTQQEDSAVYLCASSLDTGGLTEAFFGQGTRLTVV.

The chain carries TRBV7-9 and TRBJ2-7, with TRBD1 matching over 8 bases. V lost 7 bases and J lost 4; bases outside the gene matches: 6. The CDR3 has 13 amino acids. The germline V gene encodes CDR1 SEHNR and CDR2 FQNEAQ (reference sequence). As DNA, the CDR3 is TGTGCCAGCACTCAGACAGGGGAATACGAGCAGTACTTC. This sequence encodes CASTQTGEYEQYF.

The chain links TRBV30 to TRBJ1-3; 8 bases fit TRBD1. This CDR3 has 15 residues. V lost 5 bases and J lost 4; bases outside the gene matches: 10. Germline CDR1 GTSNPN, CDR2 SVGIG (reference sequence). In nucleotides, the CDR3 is TGTGCCTGGGGGGGCCCGAGGACAGGGGGAAACACCATATATTTT. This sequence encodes CAWGGPRTGGNTIYF.

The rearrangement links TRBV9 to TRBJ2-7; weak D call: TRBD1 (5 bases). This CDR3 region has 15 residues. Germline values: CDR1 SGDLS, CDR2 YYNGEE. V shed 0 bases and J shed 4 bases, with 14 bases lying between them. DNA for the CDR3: TGTGCCAGCAGCGTAGGGCAGGGTTTTCGTTACGAGCAGTACTTC. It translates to CASSVGQGFRYEQYF.

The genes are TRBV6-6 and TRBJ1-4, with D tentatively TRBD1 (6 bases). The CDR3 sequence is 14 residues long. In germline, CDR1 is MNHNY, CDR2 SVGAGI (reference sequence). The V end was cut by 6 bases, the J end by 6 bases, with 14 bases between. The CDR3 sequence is CASSLGGRDEKLFF. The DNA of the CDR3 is TGTGCCAGCAGCCTGGGGGGGCGCGATGAAAAACTGTTTTTT.

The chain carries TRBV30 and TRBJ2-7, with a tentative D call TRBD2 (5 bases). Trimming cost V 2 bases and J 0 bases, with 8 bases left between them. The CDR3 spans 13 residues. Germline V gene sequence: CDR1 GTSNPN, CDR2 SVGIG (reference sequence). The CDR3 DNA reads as TGTGCCTGGAGTCGAGGGTTCTCCTACGAGCAGTACTTC. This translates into CAWSRGFSYEQYF.

DNA of the CDR3: TGTGCCAGCAGCTCAACGGGAGGCGGGACGCAGTATTTT. This sequence encodes CASSSTGGGTQYF. V is TRBV7-3 and J is TRBJ2-3; 7 bases align to TRBD2. After removal of 4 bases from V and 9 bases from J, the junction contained 7 bases not matched to a gene. Per germline, CDR1 SGHTA and CDR2 FQGTGA. This CDR3 has 13 amino acids.

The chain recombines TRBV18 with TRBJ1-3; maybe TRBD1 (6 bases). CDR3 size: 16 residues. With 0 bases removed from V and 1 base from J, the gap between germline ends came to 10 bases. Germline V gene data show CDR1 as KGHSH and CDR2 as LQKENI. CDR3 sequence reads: CASSPPHRESGNTIYF. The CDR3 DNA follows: TGTGCCAGCTCACCACCGCACAGGGAGTCTGGAAACACCATATATTTT.

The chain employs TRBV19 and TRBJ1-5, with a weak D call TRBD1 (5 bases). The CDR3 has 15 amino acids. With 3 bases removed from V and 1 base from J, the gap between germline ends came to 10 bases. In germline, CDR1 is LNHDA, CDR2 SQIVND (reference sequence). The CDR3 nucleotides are TGTGCCAGTAGTATTCCAGGGTTGAGCAATCAGCCCCAGCATTTT. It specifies CASSIPGLSNQPQHF.

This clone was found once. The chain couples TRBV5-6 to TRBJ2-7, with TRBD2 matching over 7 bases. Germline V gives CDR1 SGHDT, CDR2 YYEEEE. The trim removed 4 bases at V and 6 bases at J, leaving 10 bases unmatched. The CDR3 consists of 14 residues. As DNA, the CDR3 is TGTGCCAGCAGCACCCCGGGTAGCGGGCTCGAGCAGTACTTC. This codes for CASSTPGSGLEQYF.

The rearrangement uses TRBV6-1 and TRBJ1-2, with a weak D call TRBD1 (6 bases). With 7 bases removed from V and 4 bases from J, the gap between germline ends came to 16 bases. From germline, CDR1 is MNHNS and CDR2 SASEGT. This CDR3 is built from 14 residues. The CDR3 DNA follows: TGTGCCAGCAACCCAAGGACAGATTCCTATGGCTACACCTTC. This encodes CASNPRTDSYGYTF.

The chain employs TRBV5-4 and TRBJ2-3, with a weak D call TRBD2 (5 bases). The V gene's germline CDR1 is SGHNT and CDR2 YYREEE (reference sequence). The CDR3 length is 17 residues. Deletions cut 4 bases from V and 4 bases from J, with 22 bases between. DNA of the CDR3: TGTGCCAGCAGCCAACTAATGAGGAGGCGAGGACCAGATACGCAGTATTTT. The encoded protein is CASSQLMRRRGPDTQYF.

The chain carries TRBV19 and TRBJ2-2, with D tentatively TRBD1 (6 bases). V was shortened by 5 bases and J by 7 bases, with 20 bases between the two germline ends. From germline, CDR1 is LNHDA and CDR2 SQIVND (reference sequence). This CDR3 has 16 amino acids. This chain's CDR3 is CASSPPGWGRSGELFF. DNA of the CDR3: TGTGCCAGTAGTCCCCCCGGGTGGGGGCGTAGCGGGGAGCTGTTTTTT.

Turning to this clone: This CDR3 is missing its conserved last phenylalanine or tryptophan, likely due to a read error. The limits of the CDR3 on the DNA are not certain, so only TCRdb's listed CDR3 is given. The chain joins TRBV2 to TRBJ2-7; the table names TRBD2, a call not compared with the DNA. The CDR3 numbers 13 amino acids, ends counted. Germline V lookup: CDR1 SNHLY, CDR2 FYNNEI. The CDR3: CASSEHSGGSPSG.

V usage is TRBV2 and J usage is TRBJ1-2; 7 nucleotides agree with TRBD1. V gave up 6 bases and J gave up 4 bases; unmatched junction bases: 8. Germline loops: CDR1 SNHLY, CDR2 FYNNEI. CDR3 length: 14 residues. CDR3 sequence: CASRRQGESYGYTF. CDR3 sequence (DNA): TGTGCCAGCAGGCGACAGGGAGAGTCCTATGGCTACACCTTC.

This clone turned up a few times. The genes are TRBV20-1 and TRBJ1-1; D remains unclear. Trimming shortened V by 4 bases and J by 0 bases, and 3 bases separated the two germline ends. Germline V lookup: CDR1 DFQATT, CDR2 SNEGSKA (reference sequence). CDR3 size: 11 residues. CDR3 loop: CSAIVNTEAFF. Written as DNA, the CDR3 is TGCAGTGCTATCGTGAACACTGAAGCTTTCTTT.

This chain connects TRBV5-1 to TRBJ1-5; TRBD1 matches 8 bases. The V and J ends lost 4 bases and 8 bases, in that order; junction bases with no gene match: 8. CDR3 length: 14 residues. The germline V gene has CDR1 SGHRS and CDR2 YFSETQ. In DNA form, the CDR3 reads TGCGCCAGCAGCCCGACAGGGGATTTGGAGCCCCAGCATTTT. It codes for CASSPTGDLEPQHF.

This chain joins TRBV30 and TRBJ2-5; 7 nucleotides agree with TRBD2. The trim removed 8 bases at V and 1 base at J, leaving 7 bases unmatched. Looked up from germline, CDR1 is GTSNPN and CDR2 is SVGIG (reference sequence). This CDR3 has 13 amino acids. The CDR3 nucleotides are TGTGCCGGCACTGGCGGGGGCCAAGAGACCCAGTACTTC. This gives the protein CAGTGGGQETQYF.

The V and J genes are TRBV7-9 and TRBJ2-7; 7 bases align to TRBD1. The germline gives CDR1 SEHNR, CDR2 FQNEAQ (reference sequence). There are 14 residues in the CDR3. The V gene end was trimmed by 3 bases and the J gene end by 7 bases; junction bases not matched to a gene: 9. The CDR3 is CASSLIDRAREQYF. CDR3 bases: TGTGCCAGCAGCTTGATAGACAGGGCACGGGAGCAGTACTTC.

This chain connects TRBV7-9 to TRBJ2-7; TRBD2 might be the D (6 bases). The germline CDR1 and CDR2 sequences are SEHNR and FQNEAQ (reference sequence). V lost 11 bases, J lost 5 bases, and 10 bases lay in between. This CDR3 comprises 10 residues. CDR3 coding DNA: TGTGCCGGCGGGGCTAACGAGCAGTACTTC. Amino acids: CAGGANEQYF.

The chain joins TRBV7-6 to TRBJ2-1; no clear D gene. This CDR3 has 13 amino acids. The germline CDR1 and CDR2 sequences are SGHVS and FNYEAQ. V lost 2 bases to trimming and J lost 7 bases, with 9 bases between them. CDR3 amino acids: CASSLTRVNEQFF. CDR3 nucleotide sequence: TGTGCCAGCAGCTTAACTCGTGTAAATGAGCAGTTCTTC.